This note documents a single TCR beta chain sequence. Its antigen is unknown. V lost 1 base and J lost 4, with 23 bases in between. CDR3 length: 18 residues. Germline assignment: CDR1 GTSNPN and CDR2 SVGIG (reference sequence). Assay used: immunoSEQ multiplex PCR; TCRdb lists only in-frame clones, some missing. Of over 60,000 clones listed, roughly 95% are singletons. This sample is part of a study of cytomegalovirus exposure and HLA in healthy donors. The donors belonged to the approximately 110-subject validation cohort, separate from the approximately 700-subject first cohort. Study-wide results and caveats: The majority of TCR sequences were rare, yet some public TCRs appeared in many donors. The tendency of first-cohort TCR clusters to co-occur in the 90 to 150 validation repertoires was the finding of a later analysis.

The J gene is TRBJ1-5, the V gene TRBV30; D gene unclear. The source is a young man in good health and CMV-seronegative. Material: PBMCs. CDR3 DNA sequence: TGTGCCTGGAGTGCTCCGGCCCAAATGACTGGTATGAATCAGCCCCAGCATTTT. It codes for CAWSAPAQMTGMNQPQHF.